A single sample is the source of the 30 T cell receptor beta chains below, sequenced in a study of beta chain features in type 1 diabetes. The authors reverse transcribed all of the isolated RNA, so sequencing captured expressed TCRB transcripts. Some clones are missing from TCRdb's copy, which holds only in-frame ones; the method was immunoSEQ multiplex PCR. The sample consists of 850,000 to 900,000 clones, 17% of them appearing once. Material: naive CD4+ T cells from blood. These receptors all stem from a woman between 18 and 29 years old in good health.

This rearrangement joins TRBV6-5 to TRBJ1-2, with D possibly TRBD1 on 5 matching bases. This CDR3 has 13 amino acids. The germline V gene has CDR1 MNHEY and CDR2 SVGAGI. With 6 bases removed from V and 7 bases from J, the gap between germline ends came to 15 bases. The CDR3 is CASSSGTPVGYTF. In DNA, the CDR3 is TGTGCCAGCAGCTCCGGGACCCCCGTTGGCTACACCTTC.

This clone was seen a handful of times. The V gene is TRBV7-2, the J gene TRBJ2-3, with TRBD2 identical over 7 bases. Looked up from germline, CDR1 is SGHTA and CDR2 is FQGNSA. J was trimmed by 6 bases and V by 3 bases; bases with no gene match: 9. The CDR3 sequence is 15 residues long. The CDR3 bases are TGTGCCAGCAGCTTTCCGGCGGGAGTTTCGGATACGCAGTATTTT. Its translation: CASSFPAGVSDTQYF. Based on the CDR3 plus reference TRBV7-2 and TRBJ2-3, the full variable domain is GAGVSQSPSNKVTEKGKDVELRCDPISGHTALYWYRQSLGQGLEFLIYFQGNSAPDKSGLPSDRFSAERTGGSVSTLTIQRTQQEDSAVYLCASSFPAGVSDTQYFGPGTRLTVL.

This clone has more than one count but fewer than ten. Other DNA sequences in the same sample also yield this CDR3. This chain connects TRBV7-2 to TRBJ1-5, with D perhaps TRBD1 (5 bases). There are 13 residues in the CDR3. Trimming shortened V by 1 base and J by 7 bases, and 8 bases separated the two germline ends. Per the germline V gene, CDR1 is SGHTA and CDR2 is FQGNSA. Here the CDR3 reads CASSLVGGQPQHF. In DNA form, the CDR3 reads TGTGCCAGCAGCTTAGTGGGGGGGCAGCCCCAGCATTTT.

This clone was detected only a few times. The chain recombines TRBV7-2 with TRBJ2-7; a weak D match, TRBD2 (5 bases). V lost 5 bases and J lost 0, with 20 bases in between. CDR1 SGHTA and CDR2 FQGNSA come from the germline V gene. The length of the CDR3 is 17 residues. The CDR3 is CASSHDIRGFRSYEQYF. The CDR3 DNA follows: TGTGCCAGCAGCCACGATATCCGGGGATTCCGCTCCTACGAGCAGTACTTC.

The rearrangement joins TRBV27 to TRBJ2-5; 9 bases are a match to TRBD2. Germline values: CDR1 MNHEY, CDR2 SMNVEV (reference sequence). This CDR3 region has 14 residues. With 10 bases clipped from V and 1 base from J, the junction kept 7 bases outside the gene matches. The CDR3 sequence is CATALAGIQETQYF. For the CDR3, the DNA is TGTGCCACAGCCCTAGCGGGGATCCAAGAGACCCAGTACTTC.

The rearrangement uses TRBV7-3 and TRBJ2-1, with 8 bases aligning to TRBD1. The ends lost 5 bases at V and 1 base at J; junction bases unmatched: 4. Germline V lookup: CDR1 SGHTA, CDR2 FQGTGA. This CDR3 spans 15 amino acids. The DNA for the CDR3 is TGTGCCAGCAGCGAAAACAGGGGGTCCTACAATGAGCAGTTCTTC. The encoded protein is CASSENRGSYNEQFF.

There are a few counts of this clone. This chain uses TRBV2 with TRBJ2-7, with 8 bases aligning to TRBD1. Germline values: CDR1 SNHLY, CDR2 FYNNEI. V lost 1 base and J lost 3; bases outside the gene matches: 2. This CDR3 has 14 residues. CDR3 nucleotides: TGTGCCAGCAGTGAAGGGACAGGGTTCTACGAGCAGTACTTC. This sequence encodes CASSEGTGFYEQYF.

This clone has at least ten counts. This chain connects TRBV10-3 to TRBJ2-1; D not certain. The CDR3 length is 13 residues. Germline loops: CDR1 ENHRY, CDR2 SYGVKD. V was cut by 3 bases and J by 10 bases, with 13 bases left in between. CDR3 loop: CAISESSYMEQFF. Written as DNA, the CDR3 is TGTGCCATCAGTGAATCCTCCTACATGGAGCAGTTCTTC.

J is TRBJ1-1 and V is TRBV6-6; D ambiguous. Trimming cost V 0 bases and J 6 bases, with 8 bases left between them. This CDR3 is 13 amino acids long. Germline lookup yields CDR1 MNHNY and CDR2 SVGAGI (reference sequence). CDR3 bases: TGTGCCAGCAGTTACTCTCGGGCTGCTGAAGCTTTCTTT. It is translated as CASSYSRAAEAFF.

In this sample, this clone turned up a few times. The V and J genes are TRBV6-6 and TRBJ2-5; tentatively, D is TRBD2 (6 bases). There are 12 residues in the CDR3. CDR1 is MNHNY and CDR2 is SVGAGI in the germline V gene (reference sequence). Deletions cut 7 bases from V and 5 bases from J, with 11 bases between. Here the CDR3 DNA reads TGTGCCAGCATGGGACTTGGGGAGACCCAGTACTTC. Translation gives CASMGLGETQYF.

The V gene is TRBV11-3, the J gene TRBJ2-2, with 7 bases lining up with TRBD2. Trimming cost V 5 bases and J 7 bases; bases outside gene matches: 10. Germline V gene lookup returns CDR1 SGHNT and CDR2 YENEEA. The CDR3 is 15 amino acids. The CDR3 DNA reads as TGTGCCAGCAGCCCGTCGCGCCAGCGGGACGGGGAGCTGTTTTTT. This sequence encodes CASSPSRQRDGELFF.

This chain uses TRBV19 with TRBJ2-3; possible D gene TRBD2, 6 bases. The length of the CDR3 is 14 residues. Trimming pared 5 bases from V and 2 bases from J, leaving 11 bases between. Germline V gives CDR1 LNHDA, CDR2 SQIVND (reference sequence). The CDR3 nucleotides are TGTGCCAGTAGTCGCTTAGCGGACACAGATACGCAGTATTTT. Protein sequence: CASSRLADTDTQYF.

This clone was counted a few times. This chain joins TRBV6-5 and TRBJ2-4, with D perhaps TRBD2 (5 bases). The germline V gene has CDR1 MNHEY and CDR2 SVGAGI. V gave up 6 bases and J gave up 15 bases, with 15 bases separating them. The CDR3 spans 11 residues. The CDR3 bases are TGTGCCAGCAGCCTAGAGGTCGGGATGTACTTC. It encodes CASSLEVGMYF.

The CDR3 loop is CASSPIGTPNGEQFF. CDR3 bases: TGTGCCAGCAGCCCCATCGGGACTCCCAACGGTGAGCAGTTCTTC. The chain couples TRBV6-6 to TRBJ2-1, with D possibly TRBD2 on 6 matching bases. This CDR3 has 15 residues. Germline V gene data show CDR1 as MNHNY and CDR2 as SVGAGI (reference sequence). The V end lost 6 bases, the J end lost 9 bases, and 21 bases lay between the germline ends.

This chain links TRBV15 with TRBJ1-2, with D perhaps TRBD1 (5 bases). The V and J ends lost 3 bases and 4 bases respectively, with 15 bases between them. CDR3 size: 15 residues. From germline, CDR1 is LNHNV and CDR2 YYDKDF (reference sequence). CDR3 nucleotide sequence: TGTGCCACCAGCAGGGGGGGGGATATGAGCTATGGCTACACCTTC. The encoded protein is CATSRGGDMSYGYTF.

The sample holds a few counts of this clone. The rearrangement joins TRBV20-1 to TRBJ1-2; D uncertain. The CDR3 spans 11 residues. V lost 5 bases and J 7 bases, leaving 11 bases between the germline ends. In germline, CDR1 is DFQATT, CDR2 SNEGSKA (reference sequence). The CDR3 is CSASKLGGYTF. In DNA, the CDR3 is TGCAGTGCTTCGAAACTCGGTGGCTACACCTTC.

This clone has a handful of counts. CDR3 sequence: CASSKPWTGVNEQYF. For the CDR3, the DNA is TGCGCCAGCAGCAAACCGTGGACAGGGGTGAACGAGCAGTACTTC. The V call is TRBV5-1, the J call TRBJ2-7, with 9 bases matching TRBD1. V dropped 4 bases and J dropped 5; count of bases not matched to a gene: 10. Germline CDR1 is SGHRS and CDR2 is YFSETQ. This CDR3 contains 15 residues.

J is TRBJ2-1 and V is TRBV15; 8 bases map to TRBD1. The germline V gene has CDR1 LNHNV and CDR2 YYDKDF (reference sequence). The CDR3 has 18 residues. V was clipped by 4 bases and J by 0 bases; unmatched bases: 11. The CDR3: CATSKAGQGKVSYNEQFF. CDR3 in DNA: TGTGCCACCAGCAAGGCAGGACAGGGAAAAGTCTCCTACAATGAGCAGTTCTTC.

In this sample, this clone turned up a few times. The V gene is TRBV28, the J gene TRBJ2-1; D uncertain. The CDR3 extends over 13 amino acids. From germline, CDR1 is MDHEN and CDR2 SYDVKM. The V end lost 4 bases, the J end lost 7 bases, and 11 bases lay between the germline ends. The DNA for the CDR3 is TGTGCCAGCAGTTACTCAGGCCAGAATGAGCAGTTCTTC. As protein: CASSYSGQNEQFF.

V is TRBV5-4 and J is TRBJ2-5, with D possibly being TRBD1 (7 bases). CDR3 size: 16 residues. Germline CDR1 reads SGHNT; CDR2 reads YYREEE (reference sequence). The V and J ends lost 4 bases and 5 bases respectively, with 21 bases between them. The CDR3 here is CASSRQSEGAGETQYF. CDR3 nucleotide sequence: TGTGCCAGCAGCCGTCAGTCGGAGGGGGCCGGGGAGACCCAGTACTTC.

This clone was seen a few times. The chain is built from TRBV5-4 and TRBJ1-1; no definite D call. The CDR3 has 14 residues. V was pared by 3 bases and J by 4 bases, with 13 bases between. The germline gives CDR1 SGHNT, CDR2 YYREEE (reference sequence). In nucleotides, the CDR3 is TGTGCCAGCAGCTCGACATGGAGGAGCACTGAAGCTTTCTTT. Residues: CASSSTWRSTEAFF.

This chain links TRBV10-3 with TRBJ2-7; tentative D call: TRBD2 (5 bases). Germline V gene lookup returns CDR1 ENHRY and CDR2 SYGVKD. Trimming took 4 bases from V and 2 from J, leaving 9 bases between them. This CDR3 region has 13 residues. CDR3 loop: CAISAGLAYEQYF. The CDR3 DNA follows: TGTGCCATCAGTGCGGGGTTAGCCTACGAGCAGTACTTC.

The V gene is TRBV6-1, the J gene TRBJ1-2, with no clear D. The CDR3 covers 15 residues. Germline loops: CDR1 MNHNS, CDR2 SASEGT. V dropped 7 bases and J dropped 3 bases, with 18 bases sitting between them. The CDR3 protein is CASNIDIGVDYGYTF. CDR3 nucleotide sequence: TGTGCCAGCAACATCGACATTGGGGTCGACTATGGCTACACCTTC.

The chain employs TRBV9 and TRBJ2-7; no clear D. Judging by the DNA end, TRBJ2-5 fits better; the J call may be wrong. The CDR3 sequence is 17 residues long. Looked up from germline, CDR1 is SGDLS and CDR2 is YYNGEE. The CDR3 DNA sequence: TGTGCCAGCAGCGTAGGTGCCCTCGGGCGCCTGGGAGAGACCCAGTACTTC. Translating gives CASSVGALGRLGETQYF.

The rearrangement links TRBV19 to TRBJ2-6, with 8 nucleotides matching TRBD1. The ends lost 5 bases at V and 0 bases at J; junction bases unmatched: 12. The germline CDR1 and CDR2 sequences are LNHDA and SQIVND (reference sequence). The CDR3 is made up of 19 amino acids. The CDR3 nucleotides are TGTGCCAGTAGTGTCAGGACAGGGTCAACCCGCTCTGGGGCCAACGTCCTGACTTTC. Its protein is CASSVRTGSTRSGANVLTF.

The sample holds a few counts of this clone. J is TRBJ2-3 and V is TRBV5-6; no clear D gene. Germline V gene sequence: CDR1 SGHDT, CDR2 YYEEEE. Trimming stripped 0 bases from V and 4 bases from J, with 6 bases between. This CDR3 region has 13 residues. The chain's CDR3 is CASSLDPPDTQYF. Here the CDR3 DNA reads TGTGCCAGCAGCTTGGACCCTCCAGATACGCAGTATTTT. The whole variable domain, filled in from reference TRBV5-6 and TRBJ2-3, reads DAGVTQSPTHLIKTRGQQVTLRCSPKSGHDTVSWYQQALGQGPQFIFQYYEEEERQRGNFPDRFSGHQFPNYSSELNVNALLLGDSALYLCASSLDPPDTQYFGPGTRLTVL.

This clone was seen only a few times. J is TRBJ2-1 and V is TRBV5-1; D may be TRBD2 (6 bases). Germline V gene data show CDR1 as SGHRS and CDR2 as YFSETQ. This CDR3 region has 16 residues. V gave up 3 bases and J gave up 4 bases, with 17 bases separating them. The CDR3 nucleotides are TGCGCCAGCAGCTGGGGGACTCATTCCCAGTACAATGAGCAGTTCTTC. Protein sequence: CASSWGTHSQYNEQFF.

In its sample, this clone was seen a few times. The rearrangement uses TRBV19 and TRBJ2-2; D call uncertain. Trimming cost V 5 bases and J 10 bases, with 11 bases left between them. Germline V gene data show CDR1 as LNHDA and CDR2 as SQIVND (reference sequence). The CDR3 has 12 residues. For the CDR3, the DNA is TGTGCCAGTAGTCGGTTACCGGAGGAGCTGTTTTTT. It is translated as CASSRLPEELFF.

The V call is TRBV5-6, the J call TRBJ2-3; D ambiguous. With 0 bases removed from V and 6 bases from J, the gap between germline ends came to 5 bases. Germline-derived CDR1 and CDR2 are SGHDT and YYEEEE. The CDR3 contains 12 residues. This chain's CDR3 is CASSLETDTQYF. DNA for the CDR3: TGTGCCAGCAGCTTGGAGACTGATACGCAGTATTTT.

The chain links TRBV27 to TRBJ2-1; TRBD1 aligns across 7 bases. J was trimmed by 7 bases and V by 5 bases; bases with no gene match: 11. From germline, CDR1 is MNHEY and CDR2 SMNVEV (reference sequence). The CDR3 has 15 residues. CDR3 DNA: TGTGCCAGCAGTCTCTTCGGGACAGCCAGGAATGAGCAGTTCTTC. This sequence encodes CASSLFGTARNEQFF.